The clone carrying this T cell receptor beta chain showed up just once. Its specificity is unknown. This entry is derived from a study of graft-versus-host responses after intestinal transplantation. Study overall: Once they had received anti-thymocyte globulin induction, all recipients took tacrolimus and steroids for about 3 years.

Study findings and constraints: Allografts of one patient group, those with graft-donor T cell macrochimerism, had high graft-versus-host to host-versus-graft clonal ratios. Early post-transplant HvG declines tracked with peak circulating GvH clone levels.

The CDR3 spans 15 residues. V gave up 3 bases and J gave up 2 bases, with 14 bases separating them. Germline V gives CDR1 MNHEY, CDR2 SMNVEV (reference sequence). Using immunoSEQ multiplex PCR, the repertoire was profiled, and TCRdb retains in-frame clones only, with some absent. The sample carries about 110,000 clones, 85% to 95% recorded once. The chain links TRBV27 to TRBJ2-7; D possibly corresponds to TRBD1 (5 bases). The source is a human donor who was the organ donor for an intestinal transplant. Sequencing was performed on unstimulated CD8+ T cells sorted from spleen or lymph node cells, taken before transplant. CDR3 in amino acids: CASSFRGLGPYEQYF. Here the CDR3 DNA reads TGTGCCAGCAGTTTTAGGGGATTGGGCCCCTACGAGCAGTACTTC.